Presented here are 20 T cell receptor beta chains from one specimen sequenced in a study of T cells in Graves' hyperthyroidism and ophthalmopathy. Researchers amplified the TCR beta CDR3 regions from RNA transcripts. The TCR CDR3 was amplified in a first-round RT-PCR using the HTBI primer set. TCRdb passed the multiplex PCR reads through MiXCR, listing each CDR3 protein once. The data hold more than 450,000 distinct CDR3 sequences, with 11% to 15% observed a single time. Sequenced input: blood. Every receptor here comes from a woman between 35 and 50 years old with Graves' hyperthyroidism.

There are many counts of this clonotype. V gene TRBV5-1 combines with J gene TRBJ2-1, with TRBD2 matching over 13 bases. In germline, CDR1 is SGHRS, CDR2 YFSETQ. There are 15 residues in the CDR3. V trimming: 3 bases; J trimming: 5 bases; junction bases outside the gene matches: 2. The CDR3 bases are TGCGCCAGCAGCTGGACTAGCGGGAGAAACAATGAGCAGTTCTTC. It encodes CASSWTSGRNNEQFF.

Regarding this clonotype: This sequence may be a read error, since a much larger clone differs from it by one base. The chain joins TRBV11-3 to TRBJ2-1; unclear D gene. Looked up from germline, CDR1 is SGHNT and CDR2 is YENEEA. V gave up 1 base and J gave up 4 bases, with 8 bases separating them. The CDR3 runs 14 residues. The CDR3 is CASSLGAIYNEQFF. In DNA, the CDR3 is TGTGCCAGCAGCTTAGGTGCAATTTACAATGAGCAGTTCTTC. The whole variable domain, filled in from reference TRBV11-3 and TRBJ2-1, reads EAGVVQSPRYKIIEKKQPVAFWCNPISGHNTLYWYLQNLGQGPELLIRYENEEAVDDSQLPKDRFSAERLKGVDSTLKIQPAELGDSAVYLCASSLGAIYNEQFFGPGTRLTVL.

This clonotype was seen more than once but under ten times. The V gene is TRBV20-1, the J gene TRBJ2-2; the match to TRBD2 covers 8 bases. The CDR3 consists of 15 residues. Germline loops: CDR1 DFQATT, CDR2 SNEGSKA (reference sequence). With 1 base clipped from V and 7 bases from J, the junction kept 8 bases outside the gene matches. This CDR3 reads CSARGAGGFVGELFF. CDR3 DNA sequence: TGCAGTGCTAGAGGTGCGGGAGGTTTCGTCGGGGAGCTGTTTTTT.

This clonotype was counted many times. V usage is TRBV28 and J usage is TRBJ1-1, with D possibly matching TRBD1 (5 bases). V lost 5 bases, J lost 8 bases, and 12 bases lay in between. Germline-derived CDR1 and CDR2 are MDHEN and SYDVKM. CDR3 size: 12 residues. The CDR3 DNA follows: TGTGCCAGCAGTCCTGGGGACCCAGAAGCTTTCTTT. It encodes CASSPGDPEAFF.

This chain connects TRBV30 to TRBJ2-3; D might be TRBD1 (6 bases). The V end lost 4 bases, the J end lost 2 bases, and 13 bases lay between the germline ends. Germline assignment: CDR1 GTSNPN and CDR2 SVGIG (reference sequence). CDR3 length equals 14 residues. CDR3: CAWNSGHPTDTQYF. The CDR3 DNA follows: TGTGCCTGGAACTCGGGACACCCCACAGATACGCAGTATTTT.

This clonotype appeared many times. This chain connects TRBV5-1 to TRBJ2-3; 7 bases align to TRBD2. V was pared by 0 bases and J by 2 bases, with 6 bases of the junction left unmatched. Germline V gene sequence: CDR1 SGHRS, CDR2 YFSETQ. The CDR3 is 16 amino acids. The CDR3 sequence: CASSLVASGNTDTQYF. The CDR3 nucleotides read TGCGCCAGCAGCTTGGTTGCTAGCGGAAACACAGATACGCAGTATTTT.

About this clonotype: One junction end disagrees with the germline gene, perhaps due to a read error. The chain is built from TRBV7-9 and TRBJ2-1; TRBD2 agrees at 7 bases. CDR3 length: 12 amino acids. Looked up from germline, CDR1 is SEHNR and CDR2 is FQNEAQ (reference sequence). In DNA, the CDR3 is TGTGCCAGCAGCTTAGCGTTGCGGGAGCTGTTCTTC. This encodes CASSLALRELFF.

This clonotype has ten or more counts. The rearrangement joins TRBV2 to TRBJ1-1; no clear D gene. The CDR3 totals 15 residues. CDR1 is SNHLY, CDR2 FYNNEI, per germline. The germline V and J ends were trimmed by 2 bases and 6 bases, with 16 bases remaining between them. DNA for the CDR3: TGTGCCAGCAGTGAATCGGCTGCGCTGAAGGCTGAAGCTTTCTTT. It codes for CASSESAALKAEAFF.

Only a few counts were recorded for this clonotype. The rearrangement links TRBV6-1 to TRBJ2-7; D uncertain. The length of the CDR3 is 15 residues. Germline V gene lookup returns CDR1 MNHNS and CDR2 SASEGT. V was clipped by 2 bases and J by 5 bases, with 16 bases between them. Here the CDR3 DNA reads TGTGCCAGCAGTGAAAACCGTCTTGGTGGCGACGAGCAGTACTTC. This codes for CASSENRLGGDEQYF.

The genes are TRBV4-1 and TRBJ1-5; unclear D gene. V was trimmed by 0 bases and J by 0 bases, leaving 15 bases between them. CDR3 length: 18 residues. Germline assignment: CDR1 MGHRA and CDR2 YSYEKL. CDR3 DNA sequence: TGCGCCAGCAGCCAAGATTCTCCCTTTACAGATAGCAATCAGCCCCAGCATTTT. It yields the protein CASSQDSPFTDSNQPQHF.

The table lists this clonotype with many counts. The chain carries TRBV28 and TRBJ2-7, with D unresolved. The CDR3 is made up of 13 amino acids. V lost 3 bases and J 0 bases, leaving 6 bases between the germline ends. Germline CDR1 and CDR2: MDHEN and SYDVKM. This CDR3 reads CASSFMVSYEQYF. The CDR3 DNA reads as TGTGCCAGCAGTTTTATGGTCTCCTACGAGCAGTACTTC.

This clonotype came up many times. The V and J genes are TRBV20-1 and TRBJ2-1, with 10 bases identical to TRBD2. V lost 8 bases and J lost 4; bases outside the gene matches: 8. The germline V gene has CDR1 DFQATT and CDR2 SNEGSKA (reference sequence). The CDR3 contains 14 residues. CDR3 nucleotide sequence: TGCAGTTCTAAACTAGCGGGGCTTTACAATGAGCAGTTCTTC. The encoded protein is CSSKLAGLYNEQFF.

Only a few counts were recorded for this clonotype. This chain connects TRBV29-1 to TRBJ2-5; 8 bases fit TRBD1. CDR3 size: 15 residues. Germline V CDR1 and CDR2: SQVTM, ANQGSEA. After removal of 4 bases from V and 5 bases from J, the junction contained 12 bases not matched to a gene. The CDR3 DNA sequence: TGCAGCGTTGTCTGGCAGGGGGCTTCGGGCGAGACCCAGTACTTC. Amino acid sequence: CSVVWQGASGETQYF.

Here the CDR3 DNA reads TGCAGTGCTAGAGATCTGGGGGGAGGCCTTACGGACAATCAGCCCCAGCATTTT. It is translated as CSARDLGGGLTDNQPQHF. The rearrangement joins TRBV20-1 to TRBJ1-5; D may be TRBD1 (5 bases). Germline V gene sequence: CDR1 DFQATT, CDR2 SNEGSKA (reference sequence). The CDR3 is made up of 18 amino acids. Trimming stripped 0 bases from V and 3 bases from J, with 21 bases between.

This clonotype was detected ten times or more. The chain couples TRBV30 to TRBJ1-2; D not resolved. Germline CDR1 is GTSNPN and CDR2 is SVGIG (reference sequence). The CDR3 is 13 residues long. Trimming removed 0 bases at V and 5 bases at J, with 10 bases between. The CDR3 coding sequence is TGTGCCTGGAGTGTAAGGGCAGGTTATGGCTACACCTTC. Translating it yields CAWSVRAGYGYTF.

This clonotype has ten or more counts. V usage is TRBV30 and J usage is TRBJ2-1; D is ambiguous. The CDR3 sequence is 11 residues long. Germline CDR1 reads GTSNPN; CDR2 reads SVGIG (reference sequence). V gave up 2 bases and J gave up 8 bases, with 7 bases separating them. CDR3 protein: CAWSHSHEQFF. As DNA, the CDR3 is TGTGCCTGGAGTCATTCCCATGAGCAGTTCTTC.

This clonotype was observed at least ten times. The V gene is TRBV28, the J gene TRBJ2-3, with D possibly TRBD1 on 6 matching bases. The germline CDR1 and CDR2 sequences are MDHEN and SYDVKM. This CDR3 has 15 amino acids. V was trimmed by 6 bases and J by 0 bases, leaving 13 bases between them. The CDR3 coding sequence is TGTGCCAGCAGCTACAGGGACGAGAGCACAGATACGCAGTATTTT. It codes for CASSYRDESTDTQYF. The full variable domain, with the rest looked up from reference TRBV28 and TRBJ2-3, is DVKVTQSSRYLVKRTGEKVFLECVQDMDHENMFWYRQDPGLGLRLIYFSYDVKMKEKGDIPEGYSVSREKKERFSLILESASTNQTSMYLCASSYRDESTDTQYFGPGTRLTVL.

This clonotype was counted at least ten times. V is TRBV5-1 and J is TRBJ2-1; 10 nucleotides line up with TRBD2. Germline CDR1 and CDR2: SGHRS and YFSETQ. This CDR3 is 14 amino acids long. Trimming at V came to 3 bases and at J to 7 bases, leaving 4 bases not matched to a gene. The CDR3 reads CASSSGTSENEQFF. CDR3 bases: TGCGCCAGCAGCTCCGGGACTAGCGAGAATGAGCAGTTCTTC. Supplemented by reference TRBV5-1 and TRBJ2-1, the full variable domain reads KAGVTQTPRYLIKTRGQQVTLSCSPISGHRSVSWYQQTPGQGLQFLFEYFSETQRNKGNFPGRFSGRQFSNSRSEMNVSTLELGDSALYLCASSSGTSENEQFFGPGTRLTVL.

There are many counts of this clonotype. The chain employs TRBV11-3 and TRBJ2-1; 9 bases fit TRBD2. J gave up 2 bases and V 1 base, and 9 bases lay outside the gene matches. The CDR3 has 18 residues. Germline assignment: CDR1 SGHNT and CDR2 YENEEA. The DNA for the CDR3 is TGTGCCAGCAGCTTAGGCGGTAGCGGGAGAGGGCCCTACAATGAGCAGTTCTTC. This translates into CASSLGGSGRGPYNEQFF.

Worth noting for this clonotype: This may be a read error: a much more frequent sequence differs by one nucleotide. The chain couples TRBV5-1 to TRBJ2-2; TRBD2 might be the D (5 bases). CDR3 length equals 15 residues. CDR1 is SGHRS and CDR2 is YFSETQ in the germline V gene. The CDR3 sequence: CASSLDPGNTGELVF. Written as DNA, the CDR3 is TGCGCCAGCAGCTTGGACCCGGGCAACACCGGGGAGCTGGTTTTT.